These 17 T cell receptor beta chains originate from one sample sequenced in a study of blood T cell repertoires in COVID-19. This table comes from immunoSEQ multiplex PCR, and its TCRdb copy is limited to in-frame clones, with some not included. The sample lists 250,000 to 300,000 clones; around 81% were seen once. The sequencing input was peripheral blood. The source is a woman in her sixties or seventies with active or convalescent COVID-19.

The chain recombines TRBV6-5 with TRBJ2-7, with 7 bases lining up with TRBD1. The germline CDR1 and CDR2 sequences are MNHEY and SVGAGI. Trimming cost V 8 bases and J 3 bases; bases outside gene matches: 10. The CDR3 runs 14 residues. The CDR3 loop is CASGNRDSLYEQYF. CDR3 coding DNA: TGTGCCAGCGGGAACCGGGACAGTCTCTACGAGCAGTACTTC.

The chain employs TRBV4-1 and TRBJ2-3; 15 bases are a match to TRBD2. The V segment lost 5 bases and the J segment 5 bases; nucleotides outside the gene matches: 5. The CDR3 covers 16 residues. Germline V gene data show CDR1 as MGHRA and CDR2 as YSYEKL. The CDR3 coding sequence is TGCGCCAGCAGCTTAGGGACTAGCGGGGGGATAGATACGCAGTATTTT. Protein: CASSLGTSGGIDTQYF.

The gene calls are TRBV2 and TRBJ2-6, with D possibly TRBD1 on 6 matching bases. This CDR3 comprises 15 residues. Deletions cut 5 bases from V and 0 bases from J, with 8 bases between. CDR1 and CDR2 (germline): SNHLY, FYNNEI. For the CDR3, the DNA is TGTGCCAGCAGTCCAGGGGACTCTGGGGCCAACGTCCTGACTTTC. This codes for CASSPGDSGANVLTF.

The chain uses TRBV20-1 and TRBJ1-5; D may be TRBD1 (6 bases). V shed 5 bases and J shed 9 bases, with 11 bases lying between them. Germline loops: CDR1 DFQATT, CDR2 SNEGSKA (reference sequence). This CDR3 is built from 11 residues. The CDR3 nucleotides are TGCAGTGCTTTGCAGGGGTCGCCCCAGCATTTT. Protein: CSALQGSPQHF.

V gene TRBV24-1 combines with J gene TRBJ1-2; no clear D. This CDR3 contains 12 residues. Trimming pared 4 bases from V and 2 bases from J, leaving 4 bases between. Germline CDR1 is KGHDR and CDR2 is SFDVKD. The CDR3 region has the DNA TGTGCCACCAGTGACAGAAACTATGGCTACACCTTC. This sequence encodes CATSDRNYGYTF.

This clone was seen many times. V is TRBV9 and J is TRBJ2-7, with D perhaps matching TRBD2 (5 bases). Germline assignment: CDR1 SGDLS and CDR2 YYNGEE. The CDR3 runs to 15 residues. V lost 0 bases and J 1 base, leaving 11 bases between the germline ends. The CDR3 DNA follows: TGTGCCAGCAGCGTAGCGACGGGATCATCCTACGAGCAGTACTTC. Protein: CASSVATGSSYEQYF.

CDR3 nucleotides: TGTGCCAGCAGCTTGGGCAGCTATGGCTACACCTTC. Protein sequence: CASSLGSYGYTF. The chain combines TRBV5-6 with TRBJ1-2, with no clear D. Germline V gene data show CDR1 as SGHDT and CDR2 as YYEEEE. The CDR3 covers 12 residues. Trimming removed 0 bases at V and 4 bases at J, with 4 bases between. The variable domain in full, completed from reference TRBV5-6 and TRBJ1-2, reads DAGVTQSPTHLIKTRGQQVTLRCSPKSGHDTVSWYQQALGQGPQFIFQYYEEEERQRGNFPDRFSGHQFPNYSSELNVNALLLGDSALYLCASSLGSYGYTFGSGTRLTVV.

The chain has TRBV6-4 and TRBJ1-2, with D possibly TRBD1 on 5 matching bases. CDR1 is MRHNA and CDR2 is SNTAGT in the germline V gene. V was cut by 0 bases and J by 3 bases, with 14 bases left in between. The CDR3 totals 16 residues. CDR3 region: CASSDSGQPHHYGYTF. The CDR3 region has the DNA TGTGCCAGCAGTGACTCTGGACAACCCCATCACTATGGCTACACCTTC.

V and J are TRBV10-3 and TRBJ1-2; TRBD1 matches at 7 bases. The CDR3 consists of 14 residues. Germline V lookup: CDR1 ENHRY, CDR2 SYGVKD. The V segment lost 4 bases and the J segment 4 bases; nucleotides outside the gene matches: 6. The CDR3 loop reads CAISGATGAYGYTF. In nucleotides, the CDR3 is TGTGCCATCAGTGGGGCAACAGGGGCCTATGGCTACACCTTC.

V usage is TRBV7-2 and J usage is TRBJ2-1; 10 positions match TRBD2. CDR3 size: 15 residues. The ends lost 3 bases at V and 7 bases at J; junction bases unmatched: 6. Germline values: CDR1 SGHTA, CDR2 FQGNSA. The CDR3 spells CASSLTSGGVNEQFF. As DNA, the CDR3 is TGTGCCAGCAGCTTGACGAGCGGGGGGGTGAATGAGCAGTTCTTC.

The V gene is TRBV15, the J gene TRBJ1-1, with TRBD1 matching over 9 bases. CDR1 is LNHNV, CDR2 YYDKDF, per germline (reference sequence). J gave up 7 bases and V 2 bases, and 14 bases lay outside the gene matches. This CDR3 has 17 residues. CDR3 loop: CATSRWSTQGAQNEAFF. DNA of the CDR3: TGTGCCACCAGCAGATGGTCAACACAGGGGGCACAAAATGAAGCTTTCTTT.

This clone was detected only once. The rearrangement links TRBV9 to TRBJ2-3; D ambiguous. V was pared by 0 bases and J by 3 bases, with 11 bases between. The CDR3 is 15 residues long. Looked up from germline, CDR1 is SGDLS and CDR2 is YYNGEE. As DNA, the CDR3 is TGTGCCAGCAGCGTAGCCTCTACCCCTACAGATACGCAGTATTTT. Its protein is CASSVASTPTDTQYF.

The chain uses TRBV25-1 and TRBJ2-3, with 11 bases aligning to TRBD2. The germline V gene has CDR1 MGHDK and CDR2 SYGVNS. The CDR3 consists of 12 residues. The chain's CDR3 is CASGGAADTQYF. The CDR3 DNA sequence: TGTGCTAGCGGGGGGGCCGCAGATACGCAGTATTTT.

The chain uses TRBV9 and TRBJ1-3; the D gene is possibly TRBD1 (5 bases). The CDR3 loop spans 15 amino acids. V lost 2 bases and J 0 bases, leaving 9 bases between the germline ends. Germline CDR1 reads SGDLS; CDR2 reads YYNGEE. CDR3 sequence (DNA): TGTGCCAGCAGCGTCGCAGGGTCCTCTGGAAACACCATATATTTT. The encoded protein is CASSVAGSSGNTIYF. The entire variable domain, with the rest obtained from reference TRBV9 and TRBJ1-3, is as follows: DSGVTQTPKHLITATGQRVTLRCSPRSGDLSVYWYQQSLDQGLQFLIQYYNGEERAKGNILERFSAQQFPDLHSELNLSSLELGDSALYFCASSVAGSSGNTIYFGEGSWLTVV.

The chain uses TRBV7-8 and TRBJ2-3, with TRBD2 matching 8 bases. CDR1 and CDR2 (germline): SGHVS, FQNEAQ. The CDR3 contains 14 residues. The ends lost 7 bases at V and 9 bases at J; junction bases unmatched: 12. CDR3: CASTNVKPGGTQYF. The CDR3 nucleotides are TGTGCCAGCACCAACGTCAAGCCGGGGGGGACGCAGTATTTT.

This chain links TRBV15 with TRBJ1-5; no clear D gene. Per the germline V gene, CDR1 is LNHNV and CDR2 is YYDKDF (reference sequence). There are 14 residues in the CDR3. V lost 0 bases and J 4 bases, leaving 7 bases between the germline ends. CDR3 DNA: TGTGCCACCAGCAGAGACCCACTTAATCAGCCCCAGCATTTT. Protein sequence: CATSRDPLNQPQHF.

This clone was found a few times. The rearrangement links TRBV3-1 (or the pseudogene TRBV3-2) to TRBJ1-4, with 10 bases identical to TRBD1. The CDR3 loop spans 15 amino acids. Germline V gives CDR1 LGHDT, CDR2 YNNKEL (reference sequence). The ends lost 3 bases at V and 5 bases at J; junction bases unmatched: 3. CDR3 residues: CASSQTDRGNEKLFF. CDR3 DNA sequence: TGTGCCAGCAGCCAGACGGACAGGGGGAATGAAAAACTGTTTTTT.